The text below deals with one T cell receptor beta chain. The assay was immunoSEQ multiplex PCR, and TCRdb's table has in-frame clones only and misses some. Of hundreds of thousands of clones listed, around 93% were seen once; the top ten hold around 24%. The data were obtained in a study of shared clonotypes between healthy human individuals. CD45RO-negative CD8 cells positively selected for CCR7 made up the naive population, which excluded terminally differentiated effector memory CD45RA+ cells. CDR1 is SGHRS and CDR2 is YFSETQ in the germline V gene. There are 16 residues in the CDR3. The J segment lost 2 bases and the V segment lost 2 bases, leaving 8 bases of the junction unmatched.

The V call is TRBV5-1, the J call TRBJ2-3, with 7 nucleotides matching TRBD2. This TCR derives from a man under 40 in good health. Sequencing was carried out using naive CD8+ T cells sorted from blood. The CDR3 nucleotides read TGCGCCAGCAGCTTAGCCGGGACTACCCACACAGATACGCAGTATTTT. Protein product: CASSLAGTTHTDTQYF.